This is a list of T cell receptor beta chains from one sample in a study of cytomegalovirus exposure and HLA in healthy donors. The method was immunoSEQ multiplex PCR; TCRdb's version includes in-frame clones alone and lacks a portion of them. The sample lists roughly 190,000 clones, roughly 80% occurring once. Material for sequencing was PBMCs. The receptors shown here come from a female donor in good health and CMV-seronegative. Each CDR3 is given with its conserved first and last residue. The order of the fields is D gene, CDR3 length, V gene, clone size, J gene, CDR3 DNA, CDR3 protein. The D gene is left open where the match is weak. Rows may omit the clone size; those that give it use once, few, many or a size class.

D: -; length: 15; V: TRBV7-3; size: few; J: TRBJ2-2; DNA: TGTGCCAGCAGCCGGAACGGTGGGGGGACCGGGGAGCTGTTTTTT; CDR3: CASSRNGGGTGELFF
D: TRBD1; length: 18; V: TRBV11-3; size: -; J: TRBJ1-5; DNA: TGTGCCAGCAGCTTCAAGAAGCTTGGACAGGGGTGGGGACAGCCCCAGCATTTT; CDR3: CASSFKKLGQGWGQPQHF
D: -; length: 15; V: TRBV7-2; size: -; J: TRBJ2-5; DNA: TGTGCCAGCAGCTTGGGGGCGGGAGTAAGTGAGACCCAGTACTTC; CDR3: CASSLGAGVSETQYF
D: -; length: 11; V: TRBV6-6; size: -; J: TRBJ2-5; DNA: TGTGCCAGCGCCCAGGCCGAGACCCAGTACTTC; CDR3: CASAQAETQYF
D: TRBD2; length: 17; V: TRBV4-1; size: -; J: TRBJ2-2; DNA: TGCGCCAGCACCCCAAGAGCAGCGGGGGGGCCCACCGGGGAGCTGTTTTTT; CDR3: CASTPRAAGGPTGELFF
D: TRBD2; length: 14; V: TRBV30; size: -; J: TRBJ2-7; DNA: TGTGCCTGGACCCGGGCTAGCGGTACCTACGAGCAGTACTTC; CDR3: CAWTRASGTYEQYF
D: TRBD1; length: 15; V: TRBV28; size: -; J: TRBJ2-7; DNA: TGTGCCAGCAGTTCCCGCACAGGGGGTTCCTACGAGCAGTACTTC; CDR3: CASSSRTGGSYEQYF
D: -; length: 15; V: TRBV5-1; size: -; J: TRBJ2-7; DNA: TGCGCCAGCAGCTCTACAACAGGGACGTCCTACGAGCAGTACTTC; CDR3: CASSSTTGTSYEQYF
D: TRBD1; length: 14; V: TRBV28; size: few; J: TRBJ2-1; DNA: TGTGCCAGCAATTTACTTGGACAGGGCGATGAGCAGTTCTTC; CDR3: CASNLLGQGDEQFF
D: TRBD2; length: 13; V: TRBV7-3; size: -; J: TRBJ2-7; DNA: TGTGCCAGCAGCGCGGGGGGGGCGGGGGAGCAGTACTTC; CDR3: CASSAGGAGEQYF
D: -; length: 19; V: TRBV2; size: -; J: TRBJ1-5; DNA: TGTGCCAGCAGTGAATCCCAACCGGGACAAGTCTATAGCAATCAGCCCCAGCATTTT; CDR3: CASSESQPGQVYSNQPQHF
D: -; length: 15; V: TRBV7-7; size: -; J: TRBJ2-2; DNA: TGTGCCAGCAGCGCTTCGACAGCGAACACCGGGGAGCTGTTTTTT; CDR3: CASSASTANTGELFF
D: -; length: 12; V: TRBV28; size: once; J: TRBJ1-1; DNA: TGTGCCAGCAGTTTAATCGACAGGGAAGCTTTCTTT; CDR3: CASSLIDREAFF
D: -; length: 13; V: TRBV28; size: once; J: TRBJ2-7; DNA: TGTGCCAGCAGGGTCTTGAGCTCCTACGAGCAGTACTTC; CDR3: CASRVLSSYEQYF
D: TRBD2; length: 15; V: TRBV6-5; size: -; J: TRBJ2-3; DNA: TGTGCCAGCAGTCACACTAGCGGGGCGGGAGATACGCAGTATTTT; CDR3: CASSHTSGAGDTQYF
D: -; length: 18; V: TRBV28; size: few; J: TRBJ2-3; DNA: TGTGCCAGCCCCCCGGGTGGGGCCAGGACAAGAAGCACAGATACGCAGTATTTT; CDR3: CASPPGGARTRSTDTQYF
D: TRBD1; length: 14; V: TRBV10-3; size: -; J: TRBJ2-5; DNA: TGTGCCATCAGTGGTACAGGGGGGCGGGAGACCCAGTACTTC; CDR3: CAISGTGGRETQYF
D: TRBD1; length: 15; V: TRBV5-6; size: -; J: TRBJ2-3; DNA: TGTGCCAGCAGCTTCCCGACAGGGAGTCCAGATACGCAGTATTTT; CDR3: CASSFPTGSPDTQYF
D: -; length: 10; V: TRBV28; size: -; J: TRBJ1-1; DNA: TGTGTCTCCCGGGGAACTGAAGCTTTCTTT; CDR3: CVSRGTEAFF
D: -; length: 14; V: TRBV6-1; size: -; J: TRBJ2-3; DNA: TGTGCCAGCAAACCCCGAACGGGGAGGGATACGCAGTATTTT; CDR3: CASKPRTGRDTQYF
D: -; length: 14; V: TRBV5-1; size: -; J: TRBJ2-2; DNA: TGCGCCAGCAGCTGGGGTAGCGGCACCGGGGAGCTGTTTTTT; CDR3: CASSWGSGTGELFF
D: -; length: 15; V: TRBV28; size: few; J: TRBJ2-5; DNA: TGTGCCAGCAGAACCTCGGGACCCCGGGAGGAGACCCAGTACTTC; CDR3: CASRTSGPREETQYF
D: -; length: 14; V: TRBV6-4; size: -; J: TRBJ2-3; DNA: TGTGCCAGCAGTGATCAGGTCTGGACAGATACGCAGTATTTT; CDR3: CASSDQVWTDTQYF
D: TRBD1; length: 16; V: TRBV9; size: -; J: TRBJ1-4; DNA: TGTGCCAGCAGCGTAGATTTTCAGGGGGCTAATGAAAAACTGTTTTTT; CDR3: CASSVDFQGANEKLFF
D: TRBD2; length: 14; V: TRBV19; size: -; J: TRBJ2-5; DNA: TGTGCCAGTACTCAAACGGGGGGGCACGAGACCCAGTACTTC; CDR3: CASTQTGGHETQYF
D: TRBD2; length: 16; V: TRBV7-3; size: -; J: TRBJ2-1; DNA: TGTGCCAGCAGCCCCAACCACGCGGGAGCGCGCGATGAGCAGTTCTTC; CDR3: CASSPNHAGARDEQFF
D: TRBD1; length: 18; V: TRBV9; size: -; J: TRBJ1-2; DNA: TGTGCCAGCAGTTTCTTCCGGGACAGGGGACCCACTAACTATGGCTACACCTTC; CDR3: CASSFFRDRGPTNYGYTF
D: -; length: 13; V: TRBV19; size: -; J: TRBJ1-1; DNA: TGTGCCAGTAGACTCTCCATGAACACTGAAGCTTTCTTT; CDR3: CASRLSMNTEAFF
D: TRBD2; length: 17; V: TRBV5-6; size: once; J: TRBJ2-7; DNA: TGTGCCAGCAGCTCCAGGCTAGCGGGAGGGGATCTCTACGAGCAGTACTTC; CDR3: CASSSRLAGGDLYEQYF
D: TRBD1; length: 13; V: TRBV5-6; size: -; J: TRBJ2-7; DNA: TGTGCCACCGCAACGACAGGGGCCTACGAGCAGTACTTC; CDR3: CATATTGAYEQYF
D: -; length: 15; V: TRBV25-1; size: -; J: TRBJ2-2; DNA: TGTGCCAGCAGTGACTCCGGGACACCCACCGGGGAGCTGTTTTTT; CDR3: CASSDSGTPTGELFF
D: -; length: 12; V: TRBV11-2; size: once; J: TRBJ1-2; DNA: TGTGCCAGCAGCTTGAGCGGGGGTGGCTACACCTTC; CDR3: CASSLSGGGYTF
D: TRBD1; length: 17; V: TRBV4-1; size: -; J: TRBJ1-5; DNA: TGCGCCAGCAGCCAAGATCCGGGACAGGGGGCATCTCAGCCCCAGCATTTT; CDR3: CASSQDPGQGASQPQHF
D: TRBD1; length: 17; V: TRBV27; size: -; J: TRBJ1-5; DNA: TGTGCCAGCAGTTTATCGCAGGGGGCACTTCCCCATCAGCCCCAGCATTTT; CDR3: CASSLSQGALPHQPQHF
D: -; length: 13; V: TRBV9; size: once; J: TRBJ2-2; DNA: TGTGCCAGCAGCGTATCAGGGACCGGGGAGCTGTTTTTT; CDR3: CASSVSGTGELFF
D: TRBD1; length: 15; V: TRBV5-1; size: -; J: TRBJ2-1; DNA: TGCGCCAGCAGCTCCGACAGGGGCTCCTACAATGAGCAGTTCTTC; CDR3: CASSSDRGSYNEQFF
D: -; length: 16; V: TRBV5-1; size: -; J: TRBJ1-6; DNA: TGCGCCAGCAGCTTTTCAGGGTACTCCTATAATTCACCCCTCCACTTT; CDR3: CASSFSGYSYNSPLHF
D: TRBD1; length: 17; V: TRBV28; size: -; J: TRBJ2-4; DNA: TGTGCCAGCAGTTCCGCCGGGACAGGGGGCCTTGTGAACATTCAGTACTTC; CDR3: CASSSAGTGGLVNIQYF
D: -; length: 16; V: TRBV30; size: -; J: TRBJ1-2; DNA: TGCGCCTGGAGTCGCCTCGGGACAAGTAACCCCTATGGCTACACCTTC; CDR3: CAWSRLGTSNPYGYTF
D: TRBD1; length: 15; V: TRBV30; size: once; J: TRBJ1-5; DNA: TGTGCCTGGACTCAGGGACAGGCCTCAAATCAGCCCCAGCATTTT; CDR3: CAWTQGQASNQPQHF
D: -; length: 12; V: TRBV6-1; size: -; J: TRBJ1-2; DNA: TGTGCCTCCACAGATTCTAACTATGGCTACACCTTC; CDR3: CASTDSNYGYTF
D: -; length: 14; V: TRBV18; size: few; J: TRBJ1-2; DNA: TGTGCCAGCTCACCCCCTGGGGAGGGCCCTGGCTACACCTTC; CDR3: CASSPPGEGPGYTF
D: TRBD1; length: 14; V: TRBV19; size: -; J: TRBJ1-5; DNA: TGTGCCAGTAGTACCCCAGGGGGGAGCCAGCCCCAGCATTTT; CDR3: CASSTPGGSQPQHF
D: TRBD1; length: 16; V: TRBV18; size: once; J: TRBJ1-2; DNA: TGTGCCAGCTCACCGCCGACAGGGGTCACCTTCTATGGCTACACCTTC; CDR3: CASSPPTGVTFYGYTF
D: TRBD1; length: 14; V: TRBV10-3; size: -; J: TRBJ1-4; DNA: TGTGCCATCAGTGAACAGGGACAGTTCGAAAAACTGTTTTTT; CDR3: CAISEQGQFEKLFF
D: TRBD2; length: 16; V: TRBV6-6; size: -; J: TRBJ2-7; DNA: TGTGCCAGCAGTTACTCTCCACTAGCGAGCTCCTACGAGCAGTACTTC; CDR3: CASSYSPLASSYEQYF
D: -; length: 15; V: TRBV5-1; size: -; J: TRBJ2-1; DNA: TGCGCCAGCAGCTCGGAGGGGGGGGGCCGCTATGAGCAGTTCTTC; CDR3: CASSSEGGGRYEQFF
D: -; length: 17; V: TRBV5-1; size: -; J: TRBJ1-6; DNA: TGCGCCAGCAGCTTGGCCGTACAGAGCTCCTATAATTCACCCCTCCACTTT; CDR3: CASSLAVQSSYNSPLHF
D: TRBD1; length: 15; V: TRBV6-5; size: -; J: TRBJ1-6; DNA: TGTGCCAGCAGTTACCAGGGGGCAAAGGGTTCCCCCCTCCACTTT; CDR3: CASSYQGAKGSPLHF
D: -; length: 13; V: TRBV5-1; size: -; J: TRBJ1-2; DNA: TGCGCCAGCAGCTTGAGGCTCAGGGATGGCTACACCTTC; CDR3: CASSLRLRDGYTF
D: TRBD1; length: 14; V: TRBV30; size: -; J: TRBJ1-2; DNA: TGTGCCTGGAGTGTAAGGGGACAGGGAGGCGGCTACACCTTC; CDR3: CAWSVRGQGGGYTF
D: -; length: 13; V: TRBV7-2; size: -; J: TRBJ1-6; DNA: TGTGCCAGCATCCTCACGGATAATTCACCCCTCCACTTT; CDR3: CASILTDNSPLHF
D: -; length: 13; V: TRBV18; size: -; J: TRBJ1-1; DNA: TGTGCCAGCTCATCAACAGGGAACACTGAAGCTTTCTTT; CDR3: CASSSTGNTEAFF
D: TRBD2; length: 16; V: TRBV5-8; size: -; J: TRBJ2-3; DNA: TGTGCCAGCAGCCCGTGGGGGAGGGAATTGATAGATACGCAGTATTTT; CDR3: CASSPWGRELIDTQYF
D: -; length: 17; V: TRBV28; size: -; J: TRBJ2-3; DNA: TGTGCCAGCAGTTTAGGACGGACAGAGACTCGCACAGATACGCAGTATTTT; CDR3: CASSLGRTETRTDTQYF